This TCR beta chain is from a study of CD8+ T cells in alopecia areata. cDNA serving as the sequencing template came from extracted, reverse transcribed RNA. TCRdb's copy holds only in-frame clones and misses some; the assay was immunoSEQ multiplex PCR. Among 160,000 or so clones listed, 58% were seen once. This CDR3 comprises 13 residues. The germline V and J ends were trimmed by 1 base and 4 bases, with 7 bases remaining between them. The germline CDR1 and CDR2 sequences are MGHRA and YSYEKL. The treatment: oral pan-JAK inhibitor, 5-10 mg twice daily. The chain uses TRBV4-1 and TRBJ2-5; D is ambiguous. The receptor was derived from a human donor with alopecia areata. This sample comprised CD4+ T cells sorted from blood, obtained at approximately week 60, from a patient treated with tofacitinib. The CDR3 protein is CASSQVFGETQYF. The CDR3 DNA sequence: TGCGCCAGCAGCCAAGTCTTCGGAGAGACCCAGTACTTC.